This T cell receptor beta chain is drawn from a study of cytomegalovirus exposure and HLA in healthy donors. Study-wide context: Out of 150 million to 200 million T cells, an earlier analysis found about 100 million unique TCR beta sequences in total. Membership in the Caucasian-associated ancestry cluster was found for about 84% of approximately 380 genotyped donors.

PCR involved 60 Vbeta and 13 Jbeta primers. Sequencing used immunoSEQ multiplex PCR; TCRdb keeps in-frame clones, though not all of them. Recorded for this sample: approximately 110,000 clones. Turning to this clone: The antigen is undetermined.

Study results and caveats: The HLA-A and HLA-B alleles of most subjects were reportedly predicted accurately from TCR beta sequences. As confirmed in vitro, a few CMV-associated chains were specific for CMV antigens.

The sequenced material came from PBMCs. The receptor was derived from a man aged 18 to 29 in good health and CMV-seronegative.

This CDR3 reads CASRGLGDRVNTGELFF. DNA for the CDR3: TGTGCCAGCAGGGGACTCGGCGACAGGGTTAACACCGGGGAGCTGTTTTTT. The chain couples TRBV2 to TRBJ2-2; D is possibly TRBD1 (7 bases). Trimming took off 6 bases at V and 2 bases at J, with 19 bases between the two ends. This CDR3 comprises 17 residues. Germline CDR1 and CDR2: SNHLY and FYNNEI.